This is a list of T cell receptor beta chains from one sample in a study of blood T cell repertoires in COVID-19. The method was immunoSEQ multiplex PCR; TCRdb's version includes in-frame clones alone and lacks a portion of them. The data hold 100,000 to 150,000 clones, with 60% to 80% observed a single time. Sample: peripheral blood. These TCRs come from a man aged 60 to 75 with acute or convalescent COVID-19. CDR3s include the opening cysteine and the closing phenylalanine or tryptophan. A D gene is named only where the DNA matches it firmly. Expanded clones are given a class, and other clones once, few, many or no size at all.

D	size	length	V	J	DNA	CDR3
-	-	13	TRBV12-3/TRBV12-4	TRBJ1-2	TGTGCCAGCAGTTTATCCCTTACGGATGGCTACACCTTC	CASSLSLTDGYTF
-	-	15	TRBV7-9	TRBJ2-1	TGTGCCAGCAGCTACGACTCGAGCTCCTACAATGAGCAGTTCTTC	CASSYDSSSYNEQFF
TRBD2	-	15	TRBV6-5	TRBJ2-5	TGTGCCAGCAGTTACTCCACTAGCGGGAGCCATACCCAGTACTTC	CASSYSTSGSHTQYF
TRBD1	-	14	TRBV5-1	TRBJ1-1	TGCGCCAGCAGCGTGAAACAGGGGGCAGGTGAAGCTTTCTTT	CASSVKQGAGEAFF
-	once	14	TRBV7-8	TRBJ2-2	TGTGCCAGCAGCTGGGGCGGGAACACCGGGGAGCTGTTTTTT	CASSWGGNTGELFF
-	-	13	TRBV24-1	TRBJ1-2	TGTGCCACCAGTGTAACAGACAACTATGGCTACACCTTC	CATSVTDNYGYTF
TRBD2	-	19	TRBV7-3	TRBJ2-1	TGTGCCAGCTCACCGACGGGGCTAGCGGGAGTCGGGTCCTACAATGAGCAGTTCTTC	CASSPTGLAGVGSYNEQFF
-	-	17	TRBV14	TRBJ2-2	TGTGCCAGCAGCCAAGTCCGGGGTCTTGACGGTGCCGGGGAGCTGTTTTTT	CASSQVRGLDGAGELFF
-	-	15	TRBV11-2	TRBJ2-3	TGTGCCAGCAGCTTAGATTTAGTCCCCACAGATACGCAGTATTTT	CASSLDLVPTDTQYF
TRBD1	once	15	TRBV30	TRBJ1-4	TGTGCCTGGAGTGGGACAGGGAGGGGGCGCGGAAAACTGTTTTTT	CAWSGTGRGRGKLFF
-	-	12	TRBV7-9	TRBJ1-1	TGTGCCAGCAGCTTACCTACCACTGAAGCTTTCTTT	CASSLPTTEAFF
TRBD1	-	17	TRBV9	TRBJ2-2	TGTGCCAGCAGCGTAGCGCGGGACAGGGCGAACACCGGGGAGCTGTTTTTT	CASSVARDRANTGELFF
TRBD1	-	16	TRBV19	TRBJ2-4	TGTGCCAGTAGTACCCTTCCCTCAGGGGGCAAAAACATTCAGTACTTC	CASSTLPSGGKNIQYF
TRBD2	few	13	TRBV12-3/TRBV12-4	TRBJ2-7	TGTGCCAGCAGTAGCGGGGGGGTCTACGAGCAGTACTTC	CASSSGGVYEQYF
TRBD1	-	15	TRBV15	TRBJ2-1	TGTGCCACCAGCAGAATCCCCCAGGGGGCCAATGAGCAGTTCTTC	CATSRIPQGANEQFF
-	-	15	TRBV15	TRBJ2-1	TGTGCCACCAGCAGAGGGGGACATATCGATGATGAGCAGTTCTTC	CATSRGGHIDDEQFF
-	-	15	TRBV5-6	TRBJ1-4	TGTGCCAGCAGCCGCGGATCTTCCATTAATGAAAAACTGTTTTTT	CASSRGSSINEKLFF
-	-	16	TRBV7-3	TRBJ2-3	TGTGCCAGCAGCTTAACTGGGGGCAGCGGCACAGATACGCAGTATTTT	CASSLTGGSGTDTQYF
-	-	18	TRBV12-1	TRBJ2-1	TGTGCCAGCAGCTTTGCGGTAGCGGGAGGGCCTAAGGACAATGAGCAGTTCTTC	CASSFAVAGGPKDNEQFF
TRBD1	-	16	TRBV19	TRBJ1-1	TGTGCCAGTAGTCCAGGACAGGGACGCACGAGGACTGAAGCTTTCTTT	CASSPGQGRTRTEAFF
-	-	14	TRBV5-1	TRBJ2-3	TGCGCCAGTAGACAGAGCCCTGGCACAGATACGCAGTATTTT	CASRQSPGTDTQYF
-	few	14	TRBV6-5	TRBJ2-3	TGTGCCAGCAGGTCGGGACTTGTCACAGATACGCAGTATTTT	CASRSGLVTDTQYF
TRBD1	-	13	TRBV2	TRBJ1-5	TGTGCCAGCCGGACAGGGGGCAATCAGCCCCAGCATTTT	CASRTGGNQPQHF
TRBD2	-	16	TRBV11-3	TRBJ2-1	TGTGCCAGCAGCTTAGGAACTAGCGGGGGGGCTAATGAGCAGTTCTTC	CASSLGTSGGANEQFF
-	-	12	TRBV7-9	TRBJ2-7	TGTGCCAGCAGCCATGCGTCCGTCGAGCAGTACTTC	CASSHASVEQYF
-	-	14	TRBV5-1	TRBJ2-3	TGCGCCAGCGAGGAGGGACAGATCACAGATACGCAGTATTTT	CASEEGQITDTQYF
TRBD1	-	19	TRBV7-3	TRBJ1-3	TGTGCCAGCAGCTTACGACAGGGGGGGCCCCAGTTCTCTGGAAACACCATATATTTT	CASSLRQGGPQFSGNTIYF
-	many	17	TRBV7-9	TRBJ1-2	TGTGCCAGCAGCCCTTTGACCCGGGGAGGATACAACTATGGCTACACCTTC	CASSPLTRGGYNYGYTF
-	-	14	TRBV24-1	TRBJ1-6	TGTGCCACCAGTGATGGAGCGTGGAATTCACCCCTCCACTTT	CATSDGAWNSPLHF
-	-	13	TRBV6-5	TRBJ1-6	TGTGCCAGCACCGGACAGAATAATTCACCCCTCCACTTT	CASTGQNNSPLHF
TRBD2	-	15	TRBV9	TRBJ2-7	TGTGCCAGCAGCCCCAGACTAGCGGGAACACGCGAGCAGTACTTC	CASSPRLAGTREQYF
-	-	13	TRBV30	TRBJ1-1	TGTGCCTGGAGTGTAAGCTCGGGCAGGGCGGCTTTCTTT	CAWSVSSGRAAFF
-	-	16	TRBV7-3	TRBJ2-1	TGTGCCAGCAGCTTAAGGGCTGAGAGCTCCTACAATGAGCAGTTCTTC	CASSLRAESSYNEQFF
TRBD2	-	14	TRBV29-1	TRBJ2-1	TGCAGCGCTGGGGTACCGGTGTGGGGGGGTGAGCAGTTCTTC	CSAGVPVWGGEQFF
TRBD1	few	15	TRBV6-5	TRBJ1-5	TGTGCCAGCAGTCCGACAGGGGTTAGCAATCAGCCCCAGCATTTT	CASSPTGVSNQPQHF
TRBD1	-	17	TRBV5-6	TRBJ1-4	TGTGCCAGCAGCCCGAGGACAGGGCGGAATCCTAATGAAAAACTGTTTTTT	CASSPRTGRNPNEKLFF
TRBD1	-	14	TRBV5-1	TRBJ1-3	TGCGCCAGCAGCTTTGGGACAGGGGGAAACACCATATATTTT	CASSFGTGGNTIYF
TRBD1	-	15	TRBV6-5	TRBJ1-1	TGTGCCAGCAGTTACTCGATGCGGGACAGGGAGAAAGCTTTCTTT	CASSYSMRDREKAFF
-	-	12	TRBV6-6	TRBJ2-7	TGTGCCAGCAGCCCGCCGGGCTACGAGCAGTACTTC	CASSPPGYEQYF
-	-	11	TRBV30	TRBJ2-2	TGTGCCTGGAGTTGGCCCGGGGAGCTGTTTTTT	CAWSWPGELFF
-	few	15	TRBV6-5	TRBJ1-3	TGTGCCAGCAGTTACAGGCAGGGGCCTGGAAACACCATATATTTT	CASSYRQGPGNTIYF
TRBD2	-	14	TRBV24-1	TRBJ2-3	TGTGCCACCAGCCCGGGACTACCCACAGATACGCAGTATTTT	CATSPGLPTDTQYF
TRBD1	-	15	TRBV3-1/TRBV3-2	TRBJ1-1	TGTGCCAGCAGGAAGACAGGGAGCATGAACACTGAAGCTTTCTTT	CASRKTGSMNTEAFF
-	-	13	TRBV6-2/TRBV6-3	TRBJ2-7	TGTGCCAGCAGTTCAAGCGGGTACTACGAGCAGTACTTC	CASSSSGYYEQYF
-	-	16	TRBV5-4	TRBJ1-2	TGTGCCAGCAGCTTTTTTGGCCGGGAAGCTAACTATGGCTACACCTTC	CASSFFGREANYGYTF
TRBD1	-	15	TRBV5-6	TRBJ1-2	TGTGCCAGCAGCGGGAAGGGACAGCGCGTCGGAGGCTACACCTTC	CASSGKGQRVGGYTF
TRBD2	-	17	TRBV11-2	TRBJ2-1	TGTGCCAGCAGCTCGCAATCGTACGGGAGGGCCTACAATGAGCAGTTCTTC	CASSSQSYGRAYNEQFF
-	-	14	TRBV10-3	TRBJ1-1	TGTGCCATCAGCGCGGGAGTTACTTCCACTGAAGCTTTCTTT	CAISAGVTSTEAFF
TRBD2	-	16	TRBV24-1	TRBJ2-1	TGTGCCACCAGTGATTGGGGGGGTAGCGGGCACAATGAGCAGTTCTTC	CATSDWGGSGHNEQFF
-	-	13	TRBV9	TRBJ1-1	TGTGCCAGCAGCGTATATACTACGACTGAAGCTTTCTTT	CASSVYTTTEAFF
-	-	16	TRBV4-1	TRBJ1-4	TGCGCCAGCAGCCAAGCTACGACAGCAACTAATGAAAAACTGTTTTTT	CASSQATTATNEKLFF
-	once	17	TRBV5-1	TRBJ1-1	TGCGCCAGCAGCTTGGTCTCACAGGCCGAGGGAGGCACTGAAGCTTTCTTT	CASSLVSQAEGGTEAFF
-	-	15	TRBV4-2	TRBJ1-2	TGTGCCAGCAGCCAAGTCGTCGATAGCGAGGGTGGCTACACCTTC	CASSQVVDSEGGYTF
-	-	12	TRBV30	TRBJ1-3	TGTGCCTGGAGCAGCTCTGGAAACACCATATATTTT	CAWSSSGNTIYF
TRBD2	-	14	TRBV19	TRBJ2-1	TGTGCCAGTAAAGCGCCGGGACTAGTTTATGAGCAGTTCTTC	CASKAPGLVYEQFF
-	-	13	TRBV19	TRBJ2-7	TGTGCCAGTAACCCCGGGGACTCCTACGAGCAGTACTTC	CASNPGDSYEQYF